Sequencing of this TCR beta chain was carried out in a study of human T cells and chemical hapten exposure (dated by TCRdb to about 2021). Study-level background: For sensitization, 2% DPC in acetone was applied to a roughly 2 cm by roughly 2 cm area of upper inner arm skin. Libraries were combined into a pool for sequencing, and differences in TCR yield between samples came mainly from small differences in library volumes within the pool. Throughout the approximately 24-week study period, patients were also given weekly therapeutic DPC doses on the scalp. Patch testing was done on the upper back using Finn chambers containing 0.01% DPC, and results were scored after 6 days according to International Contact Dermatitis Research Group standards. In alopecia patients, the study followed how the peripheral blood TCR repertoire changed in vivo over primary and secondary sensitization to diphenylcyclopropenone (DPC), a hapten. Patient blood was sampled pre-sensitization (week 0) and at 2, 6 and about 24 weeks after DPC sensitization. Alopecia areata with under or over 50% scalp involvement, alopecia totalis and alopecia universalis were represented in the patient cohort, which was mostly female. Blood for TCR sequencing was provided by twenty-nine alopecia patients at one to four time points (pre-sensitization, 2, 6 and 24 weeks).

Worth noting for this clonotype: Its antigen remains unidentified. Per-base quality was not reported, and no clone a single base away is much larger than it.

General study outcomes and caveats: Repeated subsampling changed both the strength of the expansion versus patch-test correlation and the threshold at which the correlation became significant. Compared with pre-sensitization or healthy control sets, expanded TCRs formed significantly more large CDR3 similarity clusters, which is consistent with antigen-driven responses. The number of TCRs above 1 in 1000 frequency did not change with DPC sensitization; there was no evidence of global repertoire structure alterations. Because every patient had alopecia, a presumed autoimmune disease, the patients' immune response might differ from that of healthy individuals. Patch test score correlated positively with the number of PT1 expanded TCRs, reaching significance at thresholds 8, 16 and 32 but not at 4.

The library was generated by RACE. Instrument used: NextSeq 500. Library preparation attached unique molecular identifiers to individual cDNA molecules for quantitative, reproducible TCR counting. From each blood RNA sample, both TCR alpha and TCR beta chains were sequenced. In the original analysis: A median of about 87,000 TCRs per sample was observed, with a range of 23,224 to 690,600. The Decombinator software suite was used to annotate V, J and CDR3 in the TCR reads. To make PS versus PT1 abundance plots, every sample was subsampled to the same number of TCRs (28,000). TCRs were defined as expanded if absent before sensitization and observed at least eight times at the 2-week time point. The raw public reads went through TCRdb reprocessing: fastp at Q25, MiXCR clone calling, in-frame beta chains kept. Merged by CDR3 protein, the rows form single entries marked with the most common genes and DNA. TCRdb, not the original authors, processed these V and J calls. In all, the sample holds about 69,000 distinct CDR3 sequences, and about 9.3% of those were seen once. The ten largest clonotypes hold around 6.8% of the sample.

The sample's time point label, in plain terms: patch test 2, 6 weeks after DPC sensitization. The treatment or condition tag for this specimen amounts to: therapeutic diphenylcyclopropenone sensitization with weekly scalp DPC. Blood at each patch-test visit was drawn before the patch test was applied. Patients were considered eligible if aged 18 to 70, diagnosed with alopecia and deemed suitable for DPC therapy, and patients were excluded if pregnant. Total RNA was extracted from unfractionated whole blood that had been collected in Tempus Blood RNA tubes. Inclusive of the bounding cysteine and phenylalanine, the CDR3 is 18 residues long. Only CDR3 DNA remains: 54 bases, in frame from the first base. As encoded in the germline V gene (reference sequence), CDR1 is MNHEY while CDR2 is SMNVEV. V and J are trimmed by 2 bases and 9 bases, and the gene matches miss 19 bases of the junction.

The sample consisted of whole blood, taken in connection with sensitization to the hapten diphenylcyclopropenone (DPC). Here the chain combines TRBV27 and TRBJ1-5, and TRBD1 aligns with 7 junction nucleotides. This sequence originates from a woman aged 45-59 years with alopecia areata. Some clones in this sample may be carry-over from other donors' samples. The DNA is TGTGCCAGCAGTTTAGAGTCCCACCTTGACAGGGTTCGAGGGCCCCAGCATTTT. Its translation is CASSLESHLDRVRGPQHF.